This paragraph reports one T cell receptor beta chain. The sample belongs to a study of blood T cells in healthy people across ages. There are 16 residues in the CDR3. Trimming stripped 2 bases from V and 7 bases from J, with 15 bases between. Germline V gives CDR1 MNHNS, CDR2 SASEGT. Together with a sample-barcoded 5' primer, a J-beta primer mix was included in a second PCR lasting about 6 to 12 cycles. TCRdb redid the calling of the 5' RACE reads with MiXCR, one entry per CDR3 protein. The data contain some 640,000 distinct CDR3 sequences, under 30% of them singletons. Input material: blood. The chain employs TRBV6-1 and TRBJ1-6, with D uncertain. The clonotype comes from an elderly woman in good health. The CDR3 here is CASSEMVHADNSPLHF. DNA for the CDR3: TGTGCCAGCAGTGAAATGGTGCACGCCGACAATTCACCCCTCCACTTT.